The 10 T cell receptor beta chains presented below share a single source sample, sequenced in a study of cytomegalovirus exposure and HLA in healthy donors. The PCR contained 60 Vbeta and 13 Jbeta primers. Data came from immunoSEQ multiplex PCR; TCRdb stores just in-frame clones and leaves some out. The sample lists about 200,000 clones; approximately 85% were seen once. Specimen: PBMCs. The receptors derive from a woman aged 50 to 65 in good health and CMV-seronegative.

The rearrangement links TRBV5-1 to TRBJ2-3; 9 bases are shared with TRBD2. The V gene's germline CDR1 is SGHRS and CDR2 YFSETQ. V lost 1 base to trimming and J lost 3 bases; unmatched junction nucleotides: 3. CDR3 length: 15 amino acids. The CDR3 DNA reads as TGCGCCAGCAGCTTGAGCCTAGCGGGGACAGATACGCAGTATTTT. Residues: CASSLSLAGTDTQYF.

The genes are TRBV10-1 and TRBJ2-7; the D gene is possibly TRBD2 (6 bases). The V end was cut by 6 bases, the J end by 1 base, with 10 bases between. Germline CDR1 WNHNN, CDR2 SYGVQD (reference sequence). The CDR3 has 13 residues. DNA for the CDR3: TGCGCCAGCAGCCGGGACTCATCCTACGAGCAGTACTTC. It translates to CASSRDSSYEQYF.

This CDR3 is CASSSRTSVNTGELFF. As DNA, the CDR3 is TGCGCCAGCAGCTCTAGGACTAGCGTAAACACCGGGGAGCTGTTTTTT. The chain combines TRBV5-1 with TRBJ2-2; TRBD2 aligns across 9 bases. J lost 2 bases, V lost 3 bases, and 5 bases had no gene match. CDR3 length: 16 residues. Germline V gives CDR1 SGHRS, CDR2 YFSETQ.

The rearrangement uses TRBV4-3 and TRBJ2-7, with TRBD1 as a possible D gene (5 bases). The CDR3 length is 16 residues. Per the germline V gene, CDR1 is LGHNA and CDR2 is YSLEER. V dropped 0 bases and J dropped 3 bases, with 15 bases sitting between them. The CDR3 here is CASSQDYQQGFYEQYF. For the CDR3, the DNA is TGCGCCAGCAGCCAAGATTATCAGCAGGGCTTCTACGAGCAGTACTTC.

The rearrangement links TRBV19 to TRBJ1-2, with D tentatively TRBD1 (6 bases). Germline V gene sequence: CDR1 LNHDA, CDR2 SQIVND (reference sequence). This CDR3 has 16 residues. Trimming removed 4 bases at V and 2 bases at J, with 17 bases between. The CDR3 protein is CASSTPAGTSNYGYTF. The CDR3 DNA reads as TGTGCCAGTAGTACCCCGGCCGGGACATCAAACTATGGCTACACCTTC. Supplemented by reference TRBV19 and TRBJ1-2, the full variable domain reads DGGITQSPKYLFRKEGQNVTLSCEQNLNHDAMYWYRQDPGQGLRLIYYSQIVNDFQKGDIAEGYSVSREKKESFPLTVTSAQKNPTAFYLCASSTPAGTSNYGYTFGSGTRLTVV.

This CDR3 reads CATGGRSNQPQHF. The CDR3 bases are TGTGCCACCGGGGGTAGGAGCAATCAGCCCCAGCATTTT. The V gene is TRBV27, the J gene TRBJ1-5, with a weak D call TRBD1 (5 bases). Germline loops: CDR1 MNHEY, CDR2 SMNVEV (reference sequence). This CDR3 contains 13 residues. Trimming removed 10 bases from V and 1 base from J, with 11 bases in between.

The chain is built from TRBV29-1 and TRBJ1-3; TRBD1 agrees at 9 bases. This CDR3 region has 15 residues. CDR1 and CDR2 (germline): SQVTM, ANQGSEA. V was pared by 7 bases and J by 2 bases, with 9 bases of the junction left unmatched. CDR3: CSATPHRGPGNTIYF. The DNA for the CDR3 is TGCAGCGCCACCCCCCACAGGGGGCCTGGAAACACCATATATTTT. Complete variable domain (other parts from reference TRBV29-1 and TRBJ1-3): SAVISQKPSRDICQRGTSLTIQCQVDSQVTMMFWYRQQPGQSLTLIATANQGSEATYESGFVIDKFPISRPNLTFSTLTVSNMSPEDSSIYLCSATPHRGPGNTIYFGEGSWLTVV.

The chain recombines TRBV4-1 with TRBJ2-1, with TRBD2 matching over 11 bases. The V gene end was trimmed by 3 bases and the J gene end by 1 base; junction bases not matched to a gene: 5. This CDR3 spans 17 amino acids. The germline V gene has CDR1 MGHRA and CDR2 YSYEKL. CDR3 sequence reads: CASSQILAGVSYNEQFF. CDR3 DNA sequence: TGCGCCAGCAGCCAGATACTAGCGGGAGTTTCCTACAATGAGCAGTTCTTC.

The chain has TRBV28 and TRBJ1-2; 7 positions agree with TRBD1. CDR3 length: 13 residues. Trimming took 6 bases from V and 2 from J; bases not matched to a gene: 3. Germline values: CDR1 MDHEN, CDR2 SYDVKM. CDR3 in DNA: TGTGCCAGCAGACTGGACAGGAACTATGGCTACACCTTC. It is translated as CASRLDRNYGYTF.

The chain couples TRBV28 to TRBJ1-3, with TRBD1 as a possible D gene (5 bases). The CDR3 spans 15 residues. Looked up from germline, CDR1 is MDHEN and CDR2 is SYDVKM. V lost 6 bases to trimming and J lost 0 bases, with 12 bases between them. CDR3 in DNA: TGTGCCAGCAGCTATACAGGCGACTCTGGAAACACCATATATTTT. Amino acids: CASSYTGDSGNTIYF.